The 4 T cell receptor beta chains given below trace back to one sample, sequenced in a study of T cell responses to AZD1222 COVID-19 vaccine. Clones were sequenced by immunoSEQ multiplex PCR, and TCRdb holds only the in-frame ones, with some missing. The sample carries over 150,000 clones, roughly 91% recorded once. The material sequenced was peripheral blood, taken 28 days after the second dose of the MenACWY control vaccine. The source is an adult who received the MenACWY meningococcal vaccine as a control.

The V and J genes are TRBV9 and TRBJ2-5; 10 bases fit TRBD2. V was clipped by 4 bases and J by 7 bases; unmatched bases: 16. Germline-derived CDR1 and CDR2 are SGDLS and YYNGEE. The CDR3 is made up of 17 amino acids. The CDR3 here is CASSSSPSGGVLGTQYF. CDR3 bases: TGTGCCAGCAGCTCATCCCCTAGCGGGGGCGTACTAGGGACCCAGTACTTC.

The CDR3 DNA reads as TGTGCCAGCTCACCTAATCCTAACAGGGTAGGGAATCAGCCCCAGCATTTT. It codes for CASSPNPNRVGNQPQHF. The V and J genes are TRBV18 and TRBJ1-5; TRBD1 might be the D (6 bases). Trimming pared 3 bases from V and 4 bases from J, leaving 19 bases between. This CDR3 has 17 amino acids. Germline V gene sequence: CDR1 KGHSH, CDR2 LQKENI.

J is TRBJ1-1 and V is TRBV28; D uncertain. From germline, CDR1 is MDHEN and CDR2 SYDVKM. There are 15 residues in the CDR3. V lost 1 base and J lost 5, with 14 bases in between. The CDR3 region is CASSLYPGSVTEAFF. The CDR3 bases are TGTGCCAGCAGTTTATACCCGGGTTCAGTAACTGAAGCTTTCTTT.

This chain joins TRBV7-2 and TRBJ2-1; the match to TRBD1 covers 9 bases. Germline V gives CDR1 SGHTA, CDR2 FQGNSA. Trimming cost V 3 bases and J 2 bases; bases outside gene matches: 2. The length of the CDR3 is 15 residues. CDR3 sequence: CASSLGQGAYNEQFF. CDR3 in DNA: TGTGCCAGCAGCTTGGGACAGGGTGCCTACAATGAGCAGTTCTTC.